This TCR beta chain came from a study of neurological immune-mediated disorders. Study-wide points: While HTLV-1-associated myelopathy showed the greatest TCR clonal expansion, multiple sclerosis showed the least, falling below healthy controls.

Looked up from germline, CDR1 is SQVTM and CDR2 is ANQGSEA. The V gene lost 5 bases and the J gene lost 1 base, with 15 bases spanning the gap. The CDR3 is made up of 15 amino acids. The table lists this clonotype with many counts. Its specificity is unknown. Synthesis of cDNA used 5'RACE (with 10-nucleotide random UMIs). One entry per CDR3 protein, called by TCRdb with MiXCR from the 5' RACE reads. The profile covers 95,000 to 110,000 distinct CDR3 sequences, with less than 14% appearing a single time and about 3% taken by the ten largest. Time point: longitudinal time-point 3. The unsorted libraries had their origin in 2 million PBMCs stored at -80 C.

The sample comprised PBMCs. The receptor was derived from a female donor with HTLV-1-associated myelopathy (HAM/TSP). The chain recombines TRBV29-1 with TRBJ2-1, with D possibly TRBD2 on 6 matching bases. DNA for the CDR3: TGCAGCGTTCGGAGGGGAGCAGGTTCCTACAATGAGCAGTTCTTC. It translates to CSVRRGAGSYNEQFF.